The rows below give T cell receptor beta chains drawn from one sample of a study of T cell responses to AZD1222 COVID-19 vaccine. TCRdb's table, derived via immunoSEQ multiplex PCR, lists solely in-frame clones and lacks some. The sample holds roughly 140,000 clones; 93% are singletons and the top ten take roughly 2%. This specimen was peripheral blood, taken on day 0 of AZD1222 vaccination. The origin of the receptors is an adult in good health. CDR3s include the opening cysteine and the closing phenylalanine or tryptophan. Each record gives: clone size, D gene, J gene, V gene, CDR3 DNA, CDR3 protein. The D gene is left open where the match is weak. A clone size is listed for some rows: how often the clone was seen (once, few, many), or a class if it is expanded.

clone_size: .; d_call: TRBD2; j_call: TRBJ2-1; v_call: TRBV10-3; cdr3_nt: TGTGCCATCAGTGGGACTAGCGGGAGACATAATGAGCAGTTCTTC; cdr3_aa: CAISGTSGRHNEQFF
clone_size: .; d_call: TRBD1; j_call: TRBJ2-7; v_call: TRBV9; cdr3_nt: TGTGCCAGCAGCTCGACCGGGACAGCAACCTACGAGCAGTACTTC; cdr3_aa: CASSSTGTATYEQYF
clone_size: .; d_call: .; j_call: TRBJ1-1; v_call: TRBV7-2; cdr3_nt: TGTGCCAGCAGCTTGGAGGTCCTGGGAGTTGCCGGAACTTTCTTT; cdr3_aa: CASSLEVLGVAGTFF
clone_size: .; d_call: TRBD2; j_call: TRBJ2-1; v_call: TRBV2; cdr3_nt: TGTGCCAGCACCCGGGACTATAACCCCGGAGGTGAGCAGTTCTTC; cdr3_aa: CASTRDYNPGGEQFF
clone_size: .; d_call: TRBD1; j_call: TRBJ2-7; v_call: TRBV19; cdr3_nt: TGTGCCAGTAGTTTGCACACAGGGGAATTGTCGGGCGAGCAGTACTTC; cdr3_aa: CASSLHTGELSGEQYF
clone_size: once; d_call: TRBD2; j_call: TRBJ2-7; v_call: TRBV6-2/TRBV6-3; cdr3_nt: TGTGCCAGCAGTGGGTGGACTAGCGGGAGTATCTACGAGCAGTACTTC; cdr3_aa: CASSGWTSGSIYEQYF
clone_size: .; d_call: TRBD1; j_call: TRBJ1-1; v_call: TRBV5-1; cdr3_nt: TGCGCCAGCAGCGAAACAGGGGGCGAAGCTTTCTTT; cdr3_aa: CASSETGGEAFF
clone_size: .; d_call: TRBD1; j_call: TRBJ1-6; v_call: TRBV5-5; cdr3_nt: TGTGCCAGCAGCTTGGTAGGGACAGGGGCGTCACCCCTCCACTTT; cdr3_aa: CASSLVGTGASPLHF
clone_size: .; d_call: .; j_call: TRBJ2-1; v_call: TRBV7-9; cdr3_nt: TGTGCCAGCAGCTCTTATGAGGGGCAGTTCTTC; cdr3_aa: CASSSYEGQFF
clone_size: .; d_call: .; j_call: TRBJ1-1; v_call: TRBV20-1; cdr3_nt: TGCAGTGCTTGGGGAGACACTGAAGCTTTCTTT; cdr3_aa: CSAWGDTEAFF
clone_size: .; d_call: TRBD1; j_call: TRBJ1-1; v_call: TRBV5-1; cdr3_nt: TGCGCCAGCAGCCCATTACAGGGGTTCATGAACACTGAAGCTTTCTTT; cdr3_aa: CASSPLQGFMNTEAFF
clone_size: .; d_call: .; j_call: TRBJ1-2; v_call: TRBV9; cdr3_nt: TGTGCCAGCAGCCAAAGCCGATTCGGGACTTCGGGTAACTATGGCTACACCTTC; cdr3_aa: CASSQSRFGTSGNYGYTF
clone_size: .; d_call: .; j_call: TRBJ1-1; v_call: TRBV4-2; cdr3_nt: TGTGCCAGCAGCCAACAACAAGGGGGGATCCCGAACACTGAAGCTTTCTTT; cdr3_aa: CASSQQQGGIPNTEAFF
clone_size: .; d_call: .; j_call: TRBJ2-5; v_call: TRBV11-2; cdr3_nt: TGTGCCAGCAGCTTACAAGGGGTGGGGCTAAGGGAGACCCAGTACTTC; cdr3_aa: CASSLQGVGLRETQYF
clone_size: once; d_call: .; j_call: TRBJ2-3; v_call: TRBV6-5; cdr3_nt: TGTGCCAGCAGTCCGGGGCGGGGGCCCACAGATACGCAGTATTTT; cdr3_aa: CASSPGRGPTDTQYF
clone_size: .; d_call: TRBD1; j_call: TRBJ1-5; v_call: TRBV19; cdr3_nt: TGTGCCAGTAGTCCTCCGGGACAGGGGGTTAATCAGCCCCAGCATTTT; cdr3_aa: CASSPPGQGVNQPQHF
clone_size: .; d_call: .; j_call: TRBJ1-1; v_call: TRBV30; cdr3_nt: TGTGCCTGGAGTAAATATGGTGAGCGGCCTGAAGCTTTCTTT; cdr3_aa: CAWSKYGERPEAFF
clone_size: .; d_call: .; j_call: TRBJ1-3; v_call: TRBV5-5; cdr3_nt: TGTGCCAGCAGCAGGCAAGGAAACACCATATATTTT; cdr3_aa: CASSRQGNTIYF
clone_size: once; d_call: .; j_call: TRBJ1-5; v_call: TRBV5-1; cdr3_nt: TGCGCCAGCAGCTTGGATGGGGTAGGGCAGCCCCAGCATTTT; cdr3_aa: CASSLDGVGQPQHF
clone_size: .; d_call: .; j_call: TRBJ1-2; v_call: TRBV18; cdr3_nt: TGTGCCAGCTCACCTACCGTGGGTTTCGACTATGGCTACACCTTC; cdr3_aa: CASSPTVGFDYGYTF
clone_size: .; d_call: .; j_call: TRBJ1-1; v_call: TRBV7-3; cdr3_nt: TGTGCCAGCAGCGACACGCCAGGCTTAACTGAAGCTTTCTTT; cdr3_aa: CASSDTPGLTEAFF
clone_size: .; d_call: TRBD2; j_call: TRBJ2-7; v_call: TRBV11-1; cdr3_nt: TGTGCCAGCAGGAGCGGGGGGGCTATTAACGAGCAGTACTTC; cdr3_aa: CASRSGGAINEQYF
clone_size: .; d_call: .; j_call: TRBJ1-2; v_call: TRBV7-2; cdr3_nt: TGTGCCAGCAGCTTAGGGACGGCCTCCTATGGCTACACCTTC; cdr3_aa: CASSLGTASYGYTF
clone_size: once; d_call: TRBD1; j_call: TRBJ1-3; v_call: TRBV7-3; cdr3_nt: TGTGCCAGCAGCTTAACGGGTGGGACAGGGGCTGGAAACACCATATATTTT; cdr3_aa: CASSLTGGTGAGNTIYF
clone_size: once; d_call: .; j_call: TRBJ2-1; v_call: TRBV5-1; cdr3_nt: TGCGCCAGCAGCTTGGATAGCGGCCCCTACAATGAGCAGTTCTTC; cdr3_aa: CASSLDSGPYNEQFF
clone_size: once; d_call: .; j_call: TRBJ2-6; v_call: TRBV15; cdr3_nt: TGTGCCACCAGCAGAGAAAGCGGAGGGACAGTTACTGGGGCCAACGTCCTGACTTTC; cdr3_aa: CATSRESGGTVTGANVLTF
clone_size: .; d_call: .; j_call: TRBJ2-3; v_call: TRBV27; cdr3_nt: TGTGCCAGCAGGCTCACAGATACGCAGTATTTT; cdr3_aa: CASRLTDTQYF
clone_size: .; d_call: .; j_call: TRBJ1-2; v_call: TRBV11-2; cdr3_nt: TGTGCCAGCAGCACCCGACTACAGAGAGACTATGGCTACACCTTC; cdr3_aa: CASSTRLQRDYGYTF
clone_size: .; d_call: TRBD1; j_call: TRBJ1-5; v_call: TRBV5-8; cdr3_nt: TGTGCCAGCAGCCCGGGACAGGGTCTAATTAGCAATCAGCCCCAGCATTTT; cdr3_aa: CASSPGQGLISNQPQHF
clone_size: .; d_call: .; j_call: TRBJ1-1; v_call: TRBV10-2; cdr3_nt: TGCGCCAGCAGTGAGTCGCAACAGGGGAACACTGAAGCTTTCTTT; cdr3_aa: CASSESQQGNTEAFF
clone_size: .; d_call: .; j_call: TRBJ2-7; v_call: TRBV6-1; cdr3_nt: TGTGCCAGCGGTGACGGGCCGCGGGACTCCTCCTACGAGCAGTACTTC; cdr3_aa: CASGDGPRDSSYEQYF
clone_size: .; d_call: TRBD2; j_call: TRBJ2-1; v_call: TRBV10-1; cdr3_nt: TGCGCCAGCAGTGAGTCGGGACTAGCGGGAGTACTCTCCTACAATGAGCAGTTCTTC; cdr3_aa: CASSESGLAGVLSYNEQFF
clone_size: .; d_call: .; j_call: TRBJ2-1; v_call: TRBV4-2; cdr3_nt: TGTGCCAGCAGCCAAGATAGGAACAATGAGCAGTTCTTC; cdr3_aa: CASSQDRNNEQFF
clone_size: .; d_call: TRBD1; j_call: TRBJ1-2; v_call: TRBV7-2; cdr3_nt: TGTGCCAGCAGCTTGGTTCAGGGGGCGCAGGGCTACACCTTC; cdr3_aa: CASSLVQGAQGYTF
clone_size: .; d_call: .; j_call: TRBJ1-4; v_call: TRBV7-9; cdr3_nt: TGTGCCAGCAGCTCGGGGGGAGTCAGTGAAAAACTGTTTTTT; cdr3_aa: CASSSGGVSEKLFF
clone_size: .; d_call: .; j_call: TRBJ2-1; v_call: TRBV12-5; cdr3_nt: TGTGCTAGTGGCAAGGGCTCCTACAATGAGCAGTTCTTC; cdr3_aa: CASGKGSYNEQFF
clone_size: .; d_call: .; j_call: TRBJ2-4; v_call: TRBV7-9; cdr3_nt: TGTGCCAGCAGCTTAGGGACAGCCAAAAACATTCAGTACTTC; cdr3_aa: CASSLGTAKNIQYF
clone_size: .; d_call: TRBD1; j_call: TRBJ2-7; v_call: TRBV5-1; cdr3_nt: TGCGCCAGCAGCGAGGACGGGACAGCCTATGGAGAGCAGTACTTC; cdr3_aa: CASSEDGTAYGEQYF
clone_size: .; d_call: .; j_call: TRBJ2-2; v_call: TRBV6-6; cdr3_nt: TGTGCCAGCAGTAGTACAGGGATCGACACCGGGGAGCTGTTTTTT; cdr3_aa: CASSSTGIDTGELFF
clone_size: .; d_call: TRBD1; j_call: TRBJ1-1; v_call: TRBV9; cdr3_nt: TGTGCCAGCAGCGCCCCAGGACAGGGGATGAACACTGAAGCTTTCTTT; cdr3_aa: CASSAPGQGMNTEAFF
clone_size: .; d_call: TRBD1; j_call: TRBJ1-2; v_call: TRBV6-2/TRBV6-3; cdr3_nt: TGTGCCAGCAGCCCTGGACAGGGAGCAGGAGTGAACTATGGCTACACCTTC; cdr3_aa: CASSPGQGAGVNYGYTF
clone_size: .; d_call: .; j_call: TRBJ1-1; v_call: TRBV12-3/TRBV12-4; cdr3_nt: TGTGCCAGCAGTCGGGTGAGCACTGAAGCTTTCTTT; cdr3_aa: CASSRVSTEAFF
clone_size: few; d_call: .; j_call: TRBJ1-1; v_call: TRBV9; cdr3_nt: TGTGCCAGCAGCGAGCGTACAGGTAGAACTGAAGCTTTCTTT; cdr3_aa: CASSERTGRTEAFF
clone_size: .; d_call: TRBD1; j_call: TRBJ2-3; v_call: TRBV6-1; cdr3_nt: TGTGCCAGCAGTGTCTGGACAGGGGGCGTAGGAGATACGCAGTATTTT; cdr3_aa: CASSVWTGGVGDTQYF
clone_size: .; d_call: .; j_call: TRBJ2-1; v_call: TRBV7-3; cdr3_nt: TGTGCCAGCAGCGAGGCCCTGTCCGCTTACAATGAGCAGTTCTTC; cdr3_aa: CASSEALSAYNEQFF
clone_size: .; d_call: TRBD2; j_call: TRBJ2-1; v_call: TRBV5-1; cdr3_nt: TGCGCCAGCAGAGCAGAACCTAGCGGGGGCTACAATGAGCAGTTCTTC; cdr3_aa: CASRAEPSGGYNEQFF
clone_size: .; d_call: TRBD1; j_call: TRBJ1-1; v_call: TRBV9; cdr3_nt: TGTGCCAGCAGCGTAAGGCCCATGACAGGGGGCACTGAAGCTTTCTTT; cdr3_aa: CASSVRPMTGGTEAFF
clone_size: .; d_call: TRBD1; j_call: TRBJ1-6; v_call: TRBV6-2/TRBV6-3; cdr3_nt: TGTGCCAGCAGTTACCTCACCGGACAGGTCGGATCCTATAATTCACCCCTCCACTTT; cdr3_aa: CASSYLTGQVGSYNSPLHF
clone_size: .; d_call: TRBD1; j_call: TRBJ1-2; v_call: TRBV2; cdr3_nt: TGTGCCAGCAGTGTTATAGGGGGCGGCTACACCTTC; cdr3_aa: CASSVIGGGYTF
clone_size: .; d_call: .; j_call: TRBJ1-2; v_call: TRBV15; cdr3_nt: TGTGCCACCTGTCCCAGCGACAGATGCTATGGCTACACCTTC; cdr3_aa: CATCPSDRCYGYTF
clone_size: .; d_call: .; j_call: TRBJ2-7; v_call: TRBV7-9; cdr3_nt: TGTGCCAGCAGCCGGATGGATGCGGCGGGCGAGCAGTACTTC; cdr3_aa: CASSRMDAAGEQYF
clone_size: .; d_call: .; j_call: TRBJ2-1; v_call: TRBV5-1; cdr3_nt: TGCGCCAGCAGCTCCGGACTCCGGGGTTACAATGAGCAGTTCTTC; cdr3_aa: CASSSGLRGYNEQFF
clone_size: .; d_call: .; j_call: TRBJ2-6; v_call: TRBV27; cdr3_nt: TGTGCCAGCAGTTTCCGTTACTCTGGGGCCAACGTCCTGACTTTC; cdr3_aa: CASSFRYSGANVLTF
clone_size: .; d_call: TRBD1; j_call: TRBJ1-6; v_call: TRBV27; cdr3_nt: TGTGCCAGCAGTCCCGGCGACAGGGATAATTCACCCCTCCACTTT; cdr3_aa: CASSPGDRDNSPLHF
clone_size: .; d_call: TRBD2; j_call: TRBJ2-3; v_call: TRBV2; cdr3_nt: TGTGCCAGCATGAGGGGGACTAGTCTCGGCACAGATACGCAGTATTTT; cdr3_aa: CASMRGTSLGTDTQYF